This record covers a single T cell receptor beta chain. Antigen specificity is unknown. This sample stems from a study of T cell clones after liver transplantation. Study overall: TCRbeta sequencing after a pre-transplant mixed lymphocyte reaction identified graft-donor-reactive clones, later tracked in post-transplant blood. Patients counted as tolerant after at least one year off all immunosuppression, enzymes not exceeding twice normal.

Study-level points and caveats: Graft donor-reactive T cells possibly entered the graft instead of undergoing deletion.

J lost 6 bases, V lost 4 bases, and 8 bases had no gene match. The CDR3 sequence is 15 residues long. Looked up from germline, CDR1 is MNHEY and CDR2 is SVGAGI. The repertoire was sequenced with immunoSEQ multiplex PCR; TCRdb's copy has only in-frame clones and lacks some. Counted here are 50,000 to 55,000 clones, roughly 71% occurring once; the ten biggest clones make up less than 10%. This chain uses TRBV6-5 with TRBJ1-5; TRBD1 matches 8 bases. The TCR comes from a human patient who received a liver transplant. Some of the T cells may derive from the graft donor. The sequencing here drew on CD4+ T cells from blood, taken approximately 52 months after liver transplant. The CDR3 DNA sequence: TGTGCCAGCAGTTTGCAGGGGGCGCGGGGTCAGCCCCAGCATTTT. It translates to CASSLQGARGQPQHF.